Below, 22 T cell receptor beta chains from the same sample are listed, as sequenced in a study of molecular identifiers for immune sequencing clone quantification. MiXCR was run by TCRdb on the PCR reads, yielding one entry per CDR3 protein. The sample consists of a few hundred thousand distinct CDR3 sequences, around a fifth of them appearing once. Sequenced material: naive CD8+ T cells from blood, with Jurkat cell RNA spiked in. Subset defined: FACS-sorted CD8+CD4-CCR7+CD45RA+ naive T cells. The receptor source for this set is a human donor in good health. Some libraries in this study had Jurkat cell RNA spiked in.

There are a few counts of this clonotype. V usage is TRBV4-1 and J usage is TRBJ2-5; maybe TRBD1 (7 bases). Looked up from germline, CDR1 is MGHRA and CDR2 is YSYEKL. The CDR3 sequence is 16 residues long. V lost 4 bases to trimming and J lost 5 bases, with 20 bases between them. The CDR3 DNA follows: TGCGCCAGCAGCCGTCTGGAGGGGGCAGGCTACGAGACCCAGTACTTC. Its translation: CASSRLEGAGYETQYF.

Worth noting for this clonotype: No conserved phenylalanine or tryptophan ends this CDR3, so it is likely a read error. V and J are TRBV28 and TRBJ2-7, with 11 bases lining up with TRBD2. The CDR3 sequence is 16 residues long. V was pared by 5 bases and J by 6 bases, with 12 bases of the junction left unmatched. Germline assignment: CDR1 MDHEN and CDR2 SYDVKM. The CDR3 protein is CASSDLAGGPSSEQYS. In DNA, the CDR3 is TGTGCCAGCAGTGACTTAGCGGGAGGGCCGAGTAGCGAGCAGTACTCC.

This clonotype showed up many times. V and J are TRBV12-3 or TRBV12-4 and TRBJ2-5; D is unclear. The CDR3 spans 16 residues. V lost 5 bases to trimming and J lost 8 bases, with 24 bases between them. CDR3 loop: CASSLFNAEAGVTQYF. CDR3 nucleotides: TGTGCCAGCAGTCTGTTTAACGCGGAAGCCGGAGTCACCCAGTACTTC.

For this clonotype: At one boundary the junction diverges from the germline segment, which might be a read error. The chain couples TRBV19 to TRBJ2-3, with 11 bases fitting TRBD2. This CDR3 has 15 residues. Germline CDR1 is LNHDA and CDR2 is SQIVND (reference sequence). In DNA form, the CDR3 reads TGTGCCAGTAACCTAGCGGGGGGAGGCACAGATACGCAGGATTTT. Its protein product is CASNLAGGGTDTQDF.

At least ten counts were recorded for this clonotype. This chain connects TRBV5-4 to TRBJ2-3; the D is unclear. V gave up 4 bases and J gave up 12 bases, with 3 bases separating them. This CDR3 has 8 residues. The germline V gene has CDR1 SGHNT and CDR2 YYREEE (reference sequence). The CDR3 nucleotides are TGTGCCAGCAGCCCCCAGTATTTT. It translates to CASSPQYF.

Many counts were recorded for this clonotype. CDR3 DNA: TGTGCCAGCAGTTACTCTACCCCAAGGGGTACGCAGTATTTT. Translating it yields CASSYSTPRGTQYF. The chain carries TRBV6-2 or TRBV6-3 and TRBJ2-3; D may be TRBD1 (5 bases). Germline assignment: CDR1 MNHEY and CDR2 SVGEGT. Trimming stripped 0 bases from V and 8 bases from J, with 12 bases between. CDR3 length: 14 amino acids.

This clonotype occurred a few times. The chain links TRBV24-1 to TRBJ2-1; tentative D call: TRBD2 (5 bases). V shed 9 bases and J shed 0 bases, with 14 bases lying between them. The CDR3 is made up of 15 amino acids. CDR1 is KGHDR, CDR2 SFDVKD, per germline. CDR3 region: CATQEGSSSYNEQFF. CDR3 DNA: TGTGCCACCCAAGAGGGAAGCAGCTCCTACAATGAGCAGTTCTTC.

The chain uses TRBV19 and TRBJ2-7, with D unresolved. CDR1 is LNHDA and CDR2 is SQIVND in the germline V gene (reference sequence). V was shortened by 5 bases and J by 5 bases, with 13 bases between the two germline ends. The CDR3 extends over 13 amino acids. CDR3 sequence: CASSGGPGDEQYF. The CDR3 coding sequence is TGTGCCAGTAGTGGTGGTCCTGGGGACGAGCAGTACTTC.

This clonotype occurred a few times. With a much larger clone just one base away, this may be a read error. This chain links TRBV7-2 with TRBJ2-1; TRBD2 matches 12 bases. CDR1 and CDR2 (germline): SGHTA, FQGNSA. CDR3 size: 17 residues. V lost 4 bases to trimming and J lost 5 bases; unmatched junction nucleotides: 9. The DNA for the CDR3 is TGTGCCAGCAGCTCTAGCGGGGGGGATTTCCGCCACAATGAGCAGTTCTTC. Protein: CASSSSGGDFRHNEQFF.

This clonotype was counted a few times. The chain links TRBV27 to TRBJ2-2, with TRBD2 matching 11 bases. This CDR3 has 15 amino acids. V shed 3 bases and J 8 bases; nucleotides not matched to a gene: 5. Germline values: CDR1 MNHEY, CDR2 SMNVEV (reference sequence). CDR3 nucleotides: TGTGCCAGCAGTTTTGTACTAGCGGGAGCTGGGGAGCTGTTTTTT. It yields the protein CASSFVLAGAGELFF.

The rearrangement links TRBV12-3 or TRBV12-4 to TRBJ2-5; a weak D match, TRBD2 (6 bases). Trimming removed 5 bases from V and 4 bases from J, with 17 bases in between. The CDR3 is made up of 15 amino acids. The CDR3 is CASSPSGLARETQYF. The CDR3 DNA sequence: TGTGCCAGCAGTCCCTCCGGGCTAGCGAGAGAGACCCAGTACTTC.

The sample holds a few counts of this clonotype. This chain joins TRBV19 and TRBJ2-3; 10 positions match TRBD2. The CDR3 has 16 residues. Germline V CDR1 and CDR2: LNHDA, SQIVND (reference sequence). Trimming cost V 3 bases and J 2 bases; bases outside gene matches: 5. In DNA, the CDR3 is TGTGCCAGTAGTATGGGACTAGCGAGCTCCACAGATACGCAGTATTTT. It codes for CASSMGLASSTDTQYF.

This clonotype was observed a handful of times. This sequence joins TRBV21-1 and TRBJ1-4; whether TRBD1, the table's D call, matches the DNA was not checked. TRBV21-1 is assigned pseudogene status. This CDR3 spans 15 amino acids. The CDR3 DNA reads TGTGCCAGCAGCAGCAGACAGGGGGAGGGCGAAAAACTGTTTTTT. The encoded protein is CASSSRQGEGEKLFF.

This clonotype has ten or more counts. V is TRBV4-3 and J is TRBJ1-4, with 9 positions matching TRBD1. The V gene's germline CDR1 is LGHNA and CDR2 YSLEER. V was clipped by 5 bases and J by 8 bases; unmatched bases: 9. The CDR3 is 15 residues long. The CDR3 protein is CASSEDRGSREKLFF. In DNA, the CDR3 is TGCGCCAGCAGCGAGGACAGGGGCTCTCGAGAAAAACTGTTTTTT.

This clonotype was seen more than once but under ten times. This chain joins TRBV7-9 and TRBJ2-7; D not certain. CDR1 is SEHNR, CDR2 FQNEAQ, per germline (reference sequence). Between the trimmed V and J ends, which lost 2 bases and 0 bases, there was a span of 14 bases. This CDR3 is built from 16 residues. CDR3 bases: TGTGCCAGCAGCTTAAATATCGGACCGGACTCCTACGAGCAGTACTTC. Translation gives CASSLNIGPDSYEQYF.

This clonotype was counted only a few times. The genes are TRBV27 and TRBJ1-1; 9 nucleotides line up with TRBD1. Germline V lookup: CDR1 MNHEY, CDR2 SMNVEV (reference sequence). Germline trimming cut 8 bases from V and 4 bases from J; bases unmatched to any gene: 8. The CDR3 length is 14 residues. The CDR3 is CASCPDRGFTEAFF. The CDR3 DNA is TGTGCCAGCTGTCCGGACAGGGGTTTCACTGAAGCTTTCTTT.

The rearrangement uses TRBV6-4 and TRBJ2-4, with TRBD1 matching 9 bases. The CDR3 has 17 amino acids. V trimming: 2 bases; J trimming: 0 bases; junction bases outside the gene matches: 5. Germline V gene sequence: CDR1 MRHNA, CDR2 SNTAGT. The CDR3: CASSDERTGVAKNIQYF. DNA for the CDR3: TGTGCCAGCAGTGACGAAAGGACAGGGGTAGCCAAAAACATTCAGTACTTC.

CDR3 DNA: TGTGCCAGCAGTTCAAGGCCCTTCACAGATACGCAGTATTTT. Its protein is CASSSRPFTDTQYF. The chain uses TRBV27 and TRBJ2-3, with D hard to call. Between the trimmed V and J ends, which lost 4 bases and 2 bases, there was a span of 10 bases. Germline assignment: CDR1 MNHEY and CDR2 SMNVEV (reference sequence). The length of the CDR3 is 14 residues.

The J gene is TRBJ2-5, the V gene TRBV5-8; D ambiguous. Trimming removed 2 bases at V and 8 bases at J, with 7 bases between. This CDR3 comprises 11 residues. The germline gives CDR1 SGHTS, CDR2 YDEGEE. CDR3 amino acids: CASSFGPTQYF. In DNA, the CDR3 is TGTGCCAGCAGCTTCGGTCCTACCCAGTACTTC.

This clonotype showed up just a few times. This chain joins TRBV7-9 and TRBJ1-1; no definite D call. This CDR3 has 12 residues. Per germline, CDR1 SEHNR and CDR2 FQNEAQ (reference sequence). V was pared by 5 bases and J by 4 bases, with 8 bases between. The CDR3 region has the DNA TGTGCCAGCAGCGACGAGGCCACTGAAGCTTTCTTT. This codes for CASSDEATEAFF.

This chain joins TRBV27 and TRBJ2-6, with 7 nucleotides matching TRBD1. V lost 4 bases, J lost 0 bases, and 6 bases stayed unmatched. The V gene's germline CDR1 is MNHEY and CDR2 SMNVEV (reference sequence). This CDR3 contains 17 residues. The CDR3 sequence: CASSYTGVHSGANVLTF. The DNA for the CDR3 is TGTGCCAGCAGTTATACAGGGGTGCACTCTGGGGCCAACGTCCTGACTTTC.

On this clonotype: This sequence may be a read error, since a much larger clone differs from it by one base. The chain carries TRBV27 and TRBJ1-1; 7 nucleotides line up with TRBD1. Germline V gene sequence: CDR1 MNHEY, CDR2 SMNVEV (reference sequence). This CDR3 is 15 amino acids long. The trim removed 0 bases at V and 1 base at J, leaving 2 bases unmatched. The CDR3 protein is CASSLSRGTNTEAFF. CDR3 in DNA: TGTGCCAGCAGTTTATCCAGGGGGACGAACACTGAAGCTTTCTTT.